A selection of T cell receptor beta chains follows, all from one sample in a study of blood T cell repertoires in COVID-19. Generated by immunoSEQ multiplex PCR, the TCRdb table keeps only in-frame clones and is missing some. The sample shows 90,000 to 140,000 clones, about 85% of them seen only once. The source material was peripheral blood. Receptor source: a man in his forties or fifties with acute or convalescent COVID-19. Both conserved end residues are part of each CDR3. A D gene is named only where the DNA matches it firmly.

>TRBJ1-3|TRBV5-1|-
CASSPTGVNTIYF
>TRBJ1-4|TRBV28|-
CASSFGGGGEKLFF
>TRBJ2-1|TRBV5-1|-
CASSSSGFNEQFF
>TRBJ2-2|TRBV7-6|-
CASSLGGLYTELLFF
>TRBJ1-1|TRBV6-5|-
CASSYGRGMNTEAFF
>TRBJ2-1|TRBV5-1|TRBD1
CASSWRQGNEQFF
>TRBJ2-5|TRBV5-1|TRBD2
CASSLADLAGLETQYF
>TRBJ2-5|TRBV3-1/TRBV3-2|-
CASSQAGTPLETQYF
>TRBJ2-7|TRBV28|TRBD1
CASSSTPGTASYEQYF
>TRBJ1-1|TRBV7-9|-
CASRKDMRNTEAFF
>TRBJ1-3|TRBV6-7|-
CASSCGQRLCYSGNTIYF
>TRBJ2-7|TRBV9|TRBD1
CASSLGQGGYEQYF
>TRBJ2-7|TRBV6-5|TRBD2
CASRLSGNRRDEQYF
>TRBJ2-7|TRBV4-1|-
CASSQAGTSSYEQYF
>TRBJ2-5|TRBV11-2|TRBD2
CASSFTGGETQYF
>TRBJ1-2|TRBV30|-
CAWSVSVFGYGYTF
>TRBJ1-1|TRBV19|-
CASTGTHLLGTEAFF
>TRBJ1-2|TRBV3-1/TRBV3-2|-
CASSQGYRPDGYTF
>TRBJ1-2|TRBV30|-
CASGPGVYGYTF
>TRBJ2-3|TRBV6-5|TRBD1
CASRLRGRPDTQYF
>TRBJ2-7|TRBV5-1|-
CASSLDRTSEQYF
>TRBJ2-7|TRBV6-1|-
CASSEEFRDNTYEQYF
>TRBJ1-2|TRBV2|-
CASRTDTLYGYTF
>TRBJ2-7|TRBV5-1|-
CASSYHRDTNRAYEQYF
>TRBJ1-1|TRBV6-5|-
CASSYSPGTRNTEAFF
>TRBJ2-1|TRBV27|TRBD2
CASMTSGSYNGQFF
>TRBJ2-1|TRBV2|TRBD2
CASSGSGGGNEQFF
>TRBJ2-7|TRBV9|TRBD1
CASSAGTAGYEQYF
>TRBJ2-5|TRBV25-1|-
CASSGGQQTQYF
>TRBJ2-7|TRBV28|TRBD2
CASSLLSGPYEQYF
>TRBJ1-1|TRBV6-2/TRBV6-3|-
CASSRGNEAFF
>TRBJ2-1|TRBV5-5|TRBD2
CASSSTSGGYNEQFF
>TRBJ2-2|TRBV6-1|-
CASSKVGYGTKQGTGELFF
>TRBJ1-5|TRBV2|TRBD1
CASRERTGVNQPQHF
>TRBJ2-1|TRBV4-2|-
CASSQDSLANSYNEQFF
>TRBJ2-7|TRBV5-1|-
CASSPRVSRHEQYF
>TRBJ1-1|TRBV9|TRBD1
CASSADRGGKNTEAFF
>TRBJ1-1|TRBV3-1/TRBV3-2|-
CASSQPGVNTEAFF
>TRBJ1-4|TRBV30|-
CAWSGHGGDNEKLFF
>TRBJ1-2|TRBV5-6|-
CASSLGRSGYGYTF
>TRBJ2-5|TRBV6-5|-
CASSYLETQYF
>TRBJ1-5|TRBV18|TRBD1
CASSPRQGHSNQPQHF
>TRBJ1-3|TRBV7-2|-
CASSSPPGTGNTIYF
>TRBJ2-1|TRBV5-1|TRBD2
CASTPAGGNNEQFF
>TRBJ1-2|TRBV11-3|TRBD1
CASSSDRTGQGGSNYGYTF
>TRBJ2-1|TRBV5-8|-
CASSPPGPYYNEQFF
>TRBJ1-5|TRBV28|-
CASSPQQGIGNQPQHF
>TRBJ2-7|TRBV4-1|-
CASSQAGDSRYF
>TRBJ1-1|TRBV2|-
CASKEGWNTEAFF
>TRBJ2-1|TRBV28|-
CASVTLYNEQFF
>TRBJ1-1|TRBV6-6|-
CASTYVGAAFF
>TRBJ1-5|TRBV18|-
CASSPGGDQPQHF
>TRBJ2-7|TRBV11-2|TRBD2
CASSFLAGLAEQYF
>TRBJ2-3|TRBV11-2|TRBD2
CASSFGGLAGGSSTDTQYF
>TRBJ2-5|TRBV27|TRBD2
CASSLNGGQETQYF